The clone carrying this T cell receptor (beta chain) was recorded once. Germline loops: CDR1 SGHAT, CDR2 FQNNGV. V was clipped by 0 bases and J by 7 bases; unmatched bases: 8. The CDR3 runs 15 residues. The sample belongs to a study of cytomegalovirus exposure and HLA in healthy donors. The PCR employed 60 Vbeta primers together with 13 Jbeta primers. Assay used: immunoSEQ multiplex PCR; TCRdb lists only in-frame clones, some missing. The table lists 100,000 to 150,000 clones, about 79% of them singletons. Sequencing input: PBMCs. This clonotype was sampled from a woman aged 45-65 years in good health and CMV-seronegative. V and J are TRBV11-2 and TRBJ2-7, with TRBD2 identical over 8 bases. Here the CDR3 DNA reads TGTGCCAGCAGCTTAGAAATTAGCGGGAATCCGGAGCAGTACTTC. This sequence encodes CASSLEISGNPEQYF.